This TCR beta chain originates from a study of shared clonotypes between healthy human individuals. Only in-frame clones appear in the TCRdb table, and some are missing; sequencing was by immunoSEQ multiplex PCR. The sample lists about 1.1 million clones, about 72% occurring once. From germline, CDR1 is LGHNA and CDR2 YSLEER. Trimming took off 0 bases at V and 6 bases at J, with 16 bases between the two ends. The CDR3 loop spans 16 amino acids. Sequenced material: memory CD4+ T cells from PBMCs. Subset noted: CD45RA-negative fraction. This TCR came from a man aged 18-30 years in good health. Some clones in this sample may be carry-over from other donors' samples. The chain carries TRBV4-3 and TRBJ2-3, with D maybe TRBD1 (7 bases). The CDR3, as DNA: TGCGCCAGCAGCCAAGATTCCCAGGGGGGTATTGATACGCAGTATTTT. Amino acid sequence: CASSQDSQGGIDTQYF.